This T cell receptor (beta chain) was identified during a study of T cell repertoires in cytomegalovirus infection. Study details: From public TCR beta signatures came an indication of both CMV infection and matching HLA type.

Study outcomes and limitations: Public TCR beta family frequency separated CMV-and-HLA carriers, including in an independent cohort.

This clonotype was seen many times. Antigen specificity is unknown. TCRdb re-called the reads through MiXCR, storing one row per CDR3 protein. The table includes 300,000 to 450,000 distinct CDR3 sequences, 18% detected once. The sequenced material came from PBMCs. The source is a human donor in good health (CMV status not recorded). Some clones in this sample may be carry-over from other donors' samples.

The CDR3 loop reads CASNYRLNTEAFF. CDR3 nucleotide sequence: TGTGCCAGCAATTACCGACTGAACACTGAAGCTTTCTTT. This rearrangement joins TRBV12-3 or TRBV12-4 to TRBJ1-1; D unresolved. Deletions cut 7 bases from V and 0 bases from J, with 9 bases between. The CDR3 length is 13 residues.